Each of the 16 T cell receptor beta chains below was sequenced from the same sample in a study of blood T cell repertoires in COVID-19. Measured with immunoSEQ multiplex PCR; TCRdb has only the in-frame clones, and not every one. The data contain about 74,000 clones, 80% to 90% of them singletons. The sample consisted of peripheral blood. The receptor set was obtained from a woman aged 80 or over with active or convalescent COVID-19.

In this sample, this clone turned up once. This chain joins TRBV7-8 and TRBJ1-2; D perhaps matches TRBD1 (6 bases). Germline V CDR1 and CDR2: SGHVS, FQNEAQ. The CDR3 has 14 residues. Trimming removed 5 bases at V and 7 bases at J, with 17 bases between. The CDR3 is CASSRDRTVPGYTF. CDR3 bases: TGTGCCAGCAGCCGAGATCGGACAGTCCCTGGCTACACCTTC.

This clone appeared a few times. The chain employs TRBV2 and TRBJ1-5, with D hard to call. This CDR3 spans 14 amino acids. The germline CDR1 and CDR2 sequences are SNHLY and FYNNEI. V was cut by 7 bases and J by 2 bases, with 12 bases left in between. CDR3 region: CASTGVGGNQPQHF. The DNA of the CDR3 is TGTGCCAGCACCGGGGTCGGCGGCAATCAGCCCCAGCATTTT.

CDR3 coding DNA: TGTGCCAGTAGTCCGGTGCGCGGACAGGGAGGGTATCAGCCCCAGCATTTT. Amino acid sequence: CASSPVRGQGGYQPQHF. The V gene is TRBV19, the J gene TRBJ1-5; 8 positions agree with TRBD1. The CDR3 sequence is 17 residues long. V shed 5 bases, J shed 5 bases, and the junction held 14 bases outside the gene matches. Germline loops: CDR1 LNHDA, CDR2 SQIVND (reference sequence).

The V and J genes are TRBV30 and TRBJ1-4; D is unclear. The CDR3 runs to 14 residues. V lost 2 bases and J 4 bases, leaving 11 bases between the germline ends. The germline V gene has CDR1 GTSNPN and CDR2 SVGIG (reference sequence). The CDR3: CAWSPGSLNEKLFF. The CDR3 region has the DNA TGTGCCTGGAGTCCAGGCTCACTTAATGAAAAACTGTTTTTT.

Here the CDR3 reads CASSLDRGREAFF. CDR3 bases: TGTGCCAGCAGCTTAGACAGGGGGAGAGAAGCTTTCTTT. V is TRBV11-3 and J is TRBJ1-1; TRBD1 agrees at 7 bases. This CDR3 has 13 amino acids. J was trimmed by 8 bases and V by 0 bases; bases with no gene match: 3. CDR1 SGHNT and CDR2 YENEEA come from the germline V gene.

The chain couples TRBV25-1 to TRBJ2-2, with D possibly matching TRBD1 (5 bases). Deletions cut 4 bases from V and 2 bases from J, with 11 bases between. The CDR3 consists of 15 residues. Germline CDR1 reads MGHDK; CDR2 reads SYGVNS. CDR3 in amino acids: CASSVAQGNTGELFF. The DNA of the CDR3 is TGTGCCAGCAGTGTAGCTCAGGGCAACACCGGGGAGCTGTTTTTT.

This rearrangement joins TRBV11-2 to TRBJ2-1, with 12 bases that match TRBD2. V dropped 11 bases and J dropped 4; count of bases not matched to a gene: 3. CDR1 is SGHAT, CDR2 FQNNGV, per germline. This CDR3 region has 13 residues. This CDR3 is CAGGLAGYNEQFF. The CDR3 region has the DNA TGTGCCGGCGGACTAGCGGGGTACAATGAGCAGTTCTTC.

The chain joins TRBV7-2 to TRBJ1-2; possibly TRBD1 for D (6 bases). Between the trimmed V and J ends, which lost 5 bases and 7 bases, there was a span of 14 bases. CDR1 is SGHTA, CDR2 FQGNSA, per germline. CDR3 length equals 13 residues. The CDR3, as DNA: TGTGCCAGCAGCCGGGGAGAGGGGGTTGGCTACACCTTC. Amino acids: CASSRGEGVGYTF.

The chain joins TRBV19 to TRBJ1-2; TRBD1 matches 9 bases. The CDR3 covers 15 residues. Germline V lookup: CDR1 LNHDA, CDR2 SQIVND (reference sequence). Germline trimming cut 6 bases from V and 1 base from J; bases unmatched to any gene: 6. The CDR3 nucleotides read TGTGCCAGTAGCATGACAGGGGGAGGTAACTATGGCTACACCTTC. Its translation: CASSMTGGGNYGYTF.

This clone has only a few counts. The chain uses TRBV7-2 and TRBJ2-2, with D perhaps matching TRBD1 (6 bases). CDR1 is SGHTA and CDR2 is FQGNSA in the germline V gene. The V end was cut by 5 bases, the J end by 1 base, with 14 bases between. There are 16 residues in the CDR3. This CDR3 reads CASSQPRGRNTGELFF. The CDR3 region has the DNA TGTGCCAGCAGCCAGCCCAGGGGCCGGAACACCGGGGAGCTGTTTTTT.

The sample holds one count of this clone. This chain joins TRBV25-1 and TRBJ1-6; 7 bases match TRBD1. Per germline, CDR1 MGHDK and CDR2 SYGVNS. V shed 3 bases and J 4 bases; nucleotides not matched to a gene: 0. The CDR3 is 14 amino acids. The CDR3 protein is CASSEGQYNSPLHF. CDR3 in DNA: TGTGCCAGCAGTGAGGGACAGTATAATTCACCCCTCCACTTT.

V and J are TRBV7-2 and TRBJ1-3; 8 bases fit TRBD1. CDR1 and CDR2 (germline): SGHTA, FQGNSA. The V segment lost 4 bases and the J segment 4 bases; nucleotides outside the gene matches: 0. The CDR3 has 13 amino acids. The CDR3 DNA follows: TGTGCCAGCAGCTGGACAGGGGGAAACACCATATATTTT. This sequence encodes CASSWTGGNTIYF.

The rearrangement uses TRBV7-9 and TRBJ1-1, with 7 bases lining up with TRBD1. The ends lost 3 bases at V and 0 bases at J; junction bases unmatched: 4. The CDR3 length is 15 residues. CDR1 is SEHNR and CDR2 is FQNEAQ in the germline V gene (reference sequence). This CDR3 is CASSLRQGMNTEAFF. The CDR3 coding sequence is TGTGCCAGCAGCTTGAGACAGGGAATGAACACTGAAGCTTTCTTT.

The V call is TRBV5-5, the J call TRBJ2-1, with 7 bases fitting TRBD1. With V trimmed by 2 bases and J by 3 bases, 5 bases remained unmatched. This CDR3 is 15 amino acids long. Germline assignment: CDR1 SGHKS and CDR2 YYEKEE (reference sequence). In DNA, the CDR3 is TGTGCCAGCAGCTTACAGGGGCTGGGCTACAATGAGCAGTTCTTC. It is translated as CASSLQGLGYNEQFF.

The V and J genes are TRBV5-4 and TRBJ2-4, with 7 positions matching TRBD2. The germline gives CDR1 SGHNT, CDR2 YYREEE (reference sequence). The length of the CDR3 is 16 residues. V lost 0 bases to trimming and J lost 0 bases; unmatched junction nucleotides: 3. CDR3 region: CASSLEAGTAKNIQYF. Here the CDR3 DNA reads TGTGCCAGCAGCTTGGAAGCGGGGACAGCCAAAAACATTCAGTACTTC.

The chain couples TRBV7-9 to TRBJ2-3; 7 positions agree with TRBD1. Germline trimming cut 5 bases from V and 5 bases from J; bases unmatched to any gene: 4. The germline V gene encodes CDR1 SEHNR and CDR2 FQNEAQ (reference sequence). This CDR3 has 13 amino acids. CDR3 residues: CASSDYRGDTQYF. The CDR3 DNA reads TGTGCCAGCAGCGATTACAGGGGAGATACGCAGTATTTT.